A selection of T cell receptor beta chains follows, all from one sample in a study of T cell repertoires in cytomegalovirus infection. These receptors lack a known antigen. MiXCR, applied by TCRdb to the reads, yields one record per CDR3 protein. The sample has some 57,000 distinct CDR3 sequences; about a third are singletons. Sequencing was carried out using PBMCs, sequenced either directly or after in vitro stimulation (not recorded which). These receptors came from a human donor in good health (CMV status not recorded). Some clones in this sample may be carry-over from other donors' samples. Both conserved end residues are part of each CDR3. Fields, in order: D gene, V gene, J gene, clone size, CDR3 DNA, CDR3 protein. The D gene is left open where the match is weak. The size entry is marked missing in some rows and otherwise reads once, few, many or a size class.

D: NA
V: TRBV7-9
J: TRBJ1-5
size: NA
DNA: TGTGCCAGCAGCTCACCCCAATCGCCCCAGCATTTT
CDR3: CASSSPQSPQHF

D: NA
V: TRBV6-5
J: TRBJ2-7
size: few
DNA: TGTGCCAGCAGTCCGGACTCGCCGAACTTTTACGAGCAGTACTTC
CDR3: CASSPDSPNFYEQYF

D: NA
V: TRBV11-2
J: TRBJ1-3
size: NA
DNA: TGTGCCAGCCGCGAGAGCTCTGGAAACACCATATATTTT
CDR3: CASRESSGNTIYF

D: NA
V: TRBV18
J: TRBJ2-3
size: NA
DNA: TGTGCCAGCTCCCTCGGGACGAGCCAGCCTACGCAGTATTTT
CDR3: CASSLGTSQPTQYF

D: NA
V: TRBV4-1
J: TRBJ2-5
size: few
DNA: TGCGCCAGCAGCCAAACGGCTCTGGGGTTCCCAGAGACCCAGTACTTC
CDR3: CASSQTALGFPETQYF

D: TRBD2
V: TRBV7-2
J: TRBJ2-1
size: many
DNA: TGTGCCAGCAGCAAACAACAGCTTGTCACTAGCGGGAGAGATGAGCAGTTCTTC
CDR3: CASSKQQLVTSGRDEQFF

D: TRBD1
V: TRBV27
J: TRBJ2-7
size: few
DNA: TGTGCCAGCAGTCCCCTAGGGACAGGGGGCCACGAGCAGTACTTC
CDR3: CASSPLGTGGHEQYF

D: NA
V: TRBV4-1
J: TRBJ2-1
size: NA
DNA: TGCGCCAGCAGCCAAGGGATGGGAGAGCAGTTCTTC
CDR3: CASSQGMGEQFF

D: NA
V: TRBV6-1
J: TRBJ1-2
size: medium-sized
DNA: TGTGCCAGCAGTTTCGTCGGAGGAGACTACACCTTC
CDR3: CASSFVGGDYTF

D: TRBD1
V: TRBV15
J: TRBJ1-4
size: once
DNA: TGTGCCACCAGCCGAAGGGGGCGCGGTGAAAAACTGTTTTTT
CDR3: CATSRRGRGEKLFF

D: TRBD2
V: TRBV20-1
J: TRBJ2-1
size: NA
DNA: TGCAGTGCTAGGTCCGAGCGGGGGGGGTCCTACAATGAGCAGTTCTTC
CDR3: CSARSERGGSYNEQFF

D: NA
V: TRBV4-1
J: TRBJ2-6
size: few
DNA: TGCGCCAGCAGCCAAGCCCCGGGGGATAGCTCTGGGGCCAACGTCCTGACTTTC
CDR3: CASSQAPGDSSGANVLTF

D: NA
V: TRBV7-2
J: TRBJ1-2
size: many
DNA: TGTGCCAGCAGCTTAGCCGGGACTGGCTATGGCTACACCTTC
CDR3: CASSLAGTGYGYTF

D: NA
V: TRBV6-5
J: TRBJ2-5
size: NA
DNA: TGTGCCAGCAGTTTTTCGCGGACCCGCCAGTACTTC
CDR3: CASSFSRTRQYF

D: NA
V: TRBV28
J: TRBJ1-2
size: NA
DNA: TGTGCCAGCAGTAGAGGAAAGGGGGACAACTATGGCTACACCTTC
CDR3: CASSRGKGDNYGYTF

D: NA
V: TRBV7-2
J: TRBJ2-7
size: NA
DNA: TGTGCCAGCAGCTTTGGCGGAGGGCCGGGGTACGAGCAGTACTTC
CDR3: CASSFGGGPGYEQYF

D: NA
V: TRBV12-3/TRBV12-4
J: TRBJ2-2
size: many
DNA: TGTGCCAGCAGTTTCCGACTACCCGGGGAGCTGTTTTTT
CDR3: CASSFRLPGELFF

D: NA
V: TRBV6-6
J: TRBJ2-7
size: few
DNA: TGTGCCAGCAAAGGACCAGGGTATGGTTACGAGCAGTACTTC
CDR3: CASKGPGYGYEQYF

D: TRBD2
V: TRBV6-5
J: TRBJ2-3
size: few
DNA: TGTGCCAGCGGTCGGCGGGGGGTGACGACTAGCACAGATACGCAGTATTTT
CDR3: CASGRRGVTTSTDTQYF

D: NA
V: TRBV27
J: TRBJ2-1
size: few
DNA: TGTGCCAGCAGGGTGCTAGCGAGCTCCTACAATGAGCAGTTCTTC
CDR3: CASRVLASSYNEQFF

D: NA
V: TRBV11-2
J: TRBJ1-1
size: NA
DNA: TGTGCCAGCAGCTTAGACAGGGAAGCTTTCTTT
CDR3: CASSLDREAFF

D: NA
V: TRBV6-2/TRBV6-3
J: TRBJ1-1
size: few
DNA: TGTGCCAGCAGTTACTCGCTACGGAACCAAGAGACTGAAGCTTTCTTT
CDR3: CASSYSLRNQETEAFF

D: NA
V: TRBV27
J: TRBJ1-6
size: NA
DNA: TGTGCCAGCAGTCTCCGTTCACAGGGAATTGGGGCTTCACCCCTCCACTTT
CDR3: CASSLRSQGIGASPLHF

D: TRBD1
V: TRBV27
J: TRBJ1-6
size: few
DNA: TGTGCCAGCGGGACAGGGGATTCACCCCTCCACTTT
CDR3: CASGTGDSPLHF

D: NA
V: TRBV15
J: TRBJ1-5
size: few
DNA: TGTGCCACCAGGGGTCCCCGAAGCAATCAGCCCCAGCATTTT
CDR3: CATRGPRSNQPQHF

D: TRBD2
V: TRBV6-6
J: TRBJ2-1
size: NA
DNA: TGTGCCAGCAGTTACGGACTAGCGGGAGCCGGGAGCTCCTACAATGAGCAGTTCTTC
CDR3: CASSYGLAGAGSSYNEQFF

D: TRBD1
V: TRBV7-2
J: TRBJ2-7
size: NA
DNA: TGTGCCAGCAGCTTTAGGGTTGGGACAGGGTCGGGCTCCTACGAGCAGTACTTC
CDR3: CASSFRVGTGSGSYEQYF

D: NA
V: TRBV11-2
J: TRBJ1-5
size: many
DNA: TGTGCCAGCAGCTCGGGGACGAATCAGCCCCAGCATTTT
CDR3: CASSSGTNQPQHF

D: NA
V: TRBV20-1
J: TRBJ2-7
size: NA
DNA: TGCAGTGCTCCAGGGACGGGCGTCCGCGAGCAGTACTTC
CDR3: CSAPGTGVREQYF

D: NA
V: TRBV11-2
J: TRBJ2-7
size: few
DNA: TGTGCCAGCAGCTTAGGGGGTCAGAGAATCTACGAGCAGTACTTC
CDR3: CASSLGGQRIYEQYF

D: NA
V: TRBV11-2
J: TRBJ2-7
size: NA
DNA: TGTGCCAGCAGCTTAGAGGTTTCAGAAGGATTCTACGAGCAGTACTTC
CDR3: CASSLEVSEGFYEQYF

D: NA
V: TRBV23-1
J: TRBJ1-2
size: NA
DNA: TGCGCCAGCAGTCATTCCCTTCCGGGACAAGGGGCCTATGGCTACACCTTC
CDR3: CASSHSLPGQGAYGYTF

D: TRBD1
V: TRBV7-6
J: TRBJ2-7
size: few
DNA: TGTGCCAGCAGCGCCGAGACAGGGTATGACGAGCAGTACTTC
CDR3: CASSAETGYDEQYF

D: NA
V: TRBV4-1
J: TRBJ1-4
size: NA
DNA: TGCGCCAGCAGCCAGCCTCTACAGGGACGGAGGGGAGATGAAAAACTGTTTTTT
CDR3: CASSQPLQGRRGDEKLFF

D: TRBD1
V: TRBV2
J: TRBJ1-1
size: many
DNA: TGTGCCAGCAGTGGTACAGGGGCCCGAGAGATAATGAACACTGAAGCTTTCTTT
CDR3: CASSGTGAREIMNTEAFF

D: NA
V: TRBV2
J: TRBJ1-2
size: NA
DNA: TGTGCCGGAGACCAGGGAAACTCCCTTGGCTACACCTTC
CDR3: CAGDQGNSLGYTF

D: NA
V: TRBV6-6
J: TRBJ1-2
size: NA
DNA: TGTGCCAGCAGTACCGGGGAGGGGTCGGATGGCTACACCTTC
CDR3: CASSTGEGSDGYTF

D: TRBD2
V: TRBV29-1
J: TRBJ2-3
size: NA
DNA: TGCAGCGGGCGGGGGGGGCCCGGCACAGATACGCAGTATTTT
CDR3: CSGRGGPGTDTQYF

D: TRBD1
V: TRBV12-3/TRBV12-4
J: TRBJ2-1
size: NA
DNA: TGTGCCAGCAGTCTAATGGGACAGGGGTTATACAATGAGCAGTTCTTC
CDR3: CASSLMGQGLYNEQFF

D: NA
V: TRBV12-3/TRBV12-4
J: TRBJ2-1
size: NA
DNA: TGTGCCAGCAGTCCTCAGGGCACCAATGAGCAGTTCTTC
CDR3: CASSPQGTNEQFF

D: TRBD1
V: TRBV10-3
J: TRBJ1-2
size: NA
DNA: TGTGCCATCAGTGTCCGGGACAGCGTCTATGGCTACACCTTC
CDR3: CAISVRDSVYGYTF

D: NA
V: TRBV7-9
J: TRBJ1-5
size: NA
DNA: TGTGCCAGCAGCTTTCAGGGAGGCAATCAGCCCCAGCATTTT
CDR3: CASSFQGGNQPQHF

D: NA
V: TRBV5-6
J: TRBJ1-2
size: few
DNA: TGTGCCAGCAGCCCCGACAGGACTCAAAACTATGGCTACACCTTC
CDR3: CASSPDRTQNYGYTF

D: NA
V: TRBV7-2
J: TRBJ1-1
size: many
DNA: TGTGCCAGCAGCTTCTCTACGAACACTGAAGCTTTCTTT
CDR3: CASSFSTNTEAFF

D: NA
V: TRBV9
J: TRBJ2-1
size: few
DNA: TGTGCCAGCAGCGATGGCGGGGCGAATGAGCAGTTCTTC
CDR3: CASSDGGANEQFF

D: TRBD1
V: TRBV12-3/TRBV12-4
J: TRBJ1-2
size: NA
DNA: TGTGCCAGCAGTATGGGACAGTCTAACTATGGCTACACCTTC
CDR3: CASSMGQSNYGYTF

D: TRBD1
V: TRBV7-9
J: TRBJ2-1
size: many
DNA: TGTGCCAGCAGCACCGGGACAGGCTCCTACAATGAGCAGTTCTTC
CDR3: CASSTGTGSYNEQFF